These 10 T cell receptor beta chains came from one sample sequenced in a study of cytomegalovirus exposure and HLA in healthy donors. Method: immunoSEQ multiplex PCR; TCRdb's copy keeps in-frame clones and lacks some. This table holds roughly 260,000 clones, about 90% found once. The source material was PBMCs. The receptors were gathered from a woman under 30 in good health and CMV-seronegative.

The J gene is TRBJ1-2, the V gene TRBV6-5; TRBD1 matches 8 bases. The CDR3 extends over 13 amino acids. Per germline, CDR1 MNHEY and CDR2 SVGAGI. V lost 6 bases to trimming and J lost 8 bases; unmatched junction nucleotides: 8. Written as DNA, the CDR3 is TGTGCCAGCAGCGTAGCAGGGGGCAGAGGCTACACCTTC. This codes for CASSVAGGRGYTF.

The CDR3 nucleotides read TGCGCCAGCAATCCAGGGGGCGCTTCCCCAAATGAGCAGTTCTTC. Translation gives CASNPGGASPNEQFF. The chain employs TRBV5-1 and TRBJ2-1; 8 bases fit TRBD1. The V segment lost 6 bases and the J segment 7 bases; nucleotides outside the gene matches: 12. This CDR3 is built from 15 residues. Germline V gene sequence: CDR1 SGHRS, CDR2 YFSETQ. Combining the CDR3 with reference TRBV5-1 and TRBJ2-1 gives the whole variable domain KAGVTQTPRYLIKTRGQQVTLSCSPISGHRSVSWYQQTPGQGLQFLFEYFSETQRNKGNFPGRFSGRQFSNSRSEMNVSTLELGDSALYLCASNPGGASPNEQFFGPGTRLTVL.

CDR3 DNA sequence: TGTGCCAGCAGCTTGGAGTACGGGGACAACAATCAGCCCCAGCATTTT. Protein: CASSLEYGDNNQPQHF. V is TRBV5-8 and J is TRBJ1-5, with D tentatively TRBD1 (6 bases). This CDR3 contains 16 residues. Trimming pared 0 bases from V and 3 bases from J, leaving 13 bases between. CDR1 is SGHTS and CDR2 is YDEGEE in the germline V gene.

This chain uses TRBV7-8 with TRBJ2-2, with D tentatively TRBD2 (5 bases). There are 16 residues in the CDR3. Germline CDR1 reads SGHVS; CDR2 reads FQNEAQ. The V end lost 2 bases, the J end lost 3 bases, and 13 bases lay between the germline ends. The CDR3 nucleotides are TGTGCCAGCAGCTTACTAGCCCCAGCCTACACCGGGGAGCTGTTTTTT. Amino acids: CASSLLAPAYTGELFF.

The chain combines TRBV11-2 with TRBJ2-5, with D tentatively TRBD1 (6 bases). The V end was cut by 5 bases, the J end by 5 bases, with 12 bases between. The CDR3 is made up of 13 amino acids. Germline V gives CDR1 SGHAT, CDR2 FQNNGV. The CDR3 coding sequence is TGTGCCAGCAGCGCCAACACAGGGGAGACCCAGTACTTC. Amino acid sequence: CASSANTGETQYF. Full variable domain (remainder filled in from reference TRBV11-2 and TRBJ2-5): EAGVAQSPRYKIIEKRQSVAFWCNPISGHATLYWYQQILGQGPKLLIQFQNNGVVDDSQLPKDRFSAERLKGVDSTLKIQPAKLEDSAVYLCASSANTGETQYFGPGTRLLVL.

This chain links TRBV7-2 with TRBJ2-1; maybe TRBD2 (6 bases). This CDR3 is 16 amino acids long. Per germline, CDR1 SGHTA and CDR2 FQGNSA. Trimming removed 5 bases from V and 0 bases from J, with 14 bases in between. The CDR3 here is CASSVGLWSSYNEQFF. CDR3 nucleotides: TGTGCCAGCAGCGTAGGACTATGGAGCTCCTACAATGAGCAGTTCTTC.

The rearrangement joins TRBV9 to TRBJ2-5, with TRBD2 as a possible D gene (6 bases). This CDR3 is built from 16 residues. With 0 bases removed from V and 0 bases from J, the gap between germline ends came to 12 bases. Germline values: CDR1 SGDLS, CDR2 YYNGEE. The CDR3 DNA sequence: TGTGCCAGCAGCGTAGGGATAGTAGCGGACCAAGAGACCCAGTACTTC. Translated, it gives CASSVGIVADQETQYF.

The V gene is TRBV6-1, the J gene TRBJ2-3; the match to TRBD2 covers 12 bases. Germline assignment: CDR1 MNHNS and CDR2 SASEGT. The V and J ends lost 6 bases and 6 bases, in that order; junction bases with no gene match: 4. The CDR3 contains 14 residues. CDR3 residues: CASSLTSGGDTQYF. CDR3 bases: TGTGCCAGCAGCCTCACTAGCGGGGGGGATACGCAGTATTTT.

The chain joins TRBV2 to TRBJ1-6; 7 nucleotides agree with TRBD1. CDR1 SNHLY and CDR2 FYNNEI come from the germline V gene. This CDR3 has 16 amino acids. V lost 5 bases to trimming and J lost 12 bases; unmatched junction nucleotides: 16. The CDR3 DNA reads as TGTGCCAGCAGTCCGCCCAGGACAGGCGCGGGAGGACCCCTCCACTTT. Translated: CASSPPRTGAGGPLHF.

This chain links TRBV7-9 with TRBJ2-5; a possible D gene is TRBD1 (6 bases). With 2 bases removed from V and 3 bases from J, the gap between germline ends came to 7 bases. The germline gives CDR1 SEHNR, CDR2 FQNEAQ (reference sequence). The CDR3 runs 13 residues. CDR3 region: CASSLQGKETQYF. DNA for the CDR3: TGTGCCAGCAGCTTACAGGGGAAAGAGACCCAGTACTTC.